The clone carrying this T cell receptor beta chain showed up many times. The antigen remains undetermined. This sample was taken from a study of T cells in Graves' hyperthyroidism and ophthalmopathy. General study results and limits: Onset of ophthalmopathy came a median roughly 6.9 months after the model predicted it.

Germline lookup yields CDR1 MNHEY and CDR2 SVGAGI. This CDR3 is 16 amino acids long. V lost 0 bases, J lost 3 bases, and 1 base stayed unmatched. TCR beta CDR3 sequences were amplified from RNA transcripts. HTBI primers drove first-round RT-PCR of the TCR CDR3. TCRdb recomputed calls from the multiplex PCR reads with MiXCR, one row per CDR3 protein. The sample records under 450,000 distinct CDR3 sequences, 17% being singletons. Uncontrolled infection, other autoimmune disease, pregnancy and lactation each barred patients from inclusion. The V and J genes are TRBV6-5 and TRBJ2-1; 11 bases line up with TRBD1. This receptor was identified in a woman in her 30s with Graves' hyperthyroidism that later progressed to Graves' ophthalmopathy. The sample was blood. The CDR3 region is CASSYSGTGGYNEQFF. CDR3 coding DNA: TGTGCCAGCAGTTACTCCGGGACAGGGGGCTACAATGAGCAGTTCTTC.